This T cell receptor beta chain was captured by sequencing in a study of blood T cells in healthy people across ages. Study-level points and caveats: Correlation between TCR beta diversity and naive T cell percentage was strong. TCR beta diversity per million T cells fell roughly linearly with age.

CDR1 and CDR2 from the germline V gene are DFQATT and SNEGSKA (reference sequence). Trimming left V 0 bases short and J 7 bases short, with 16 bases between. This CDR3 is 14 amino acids long. Comment on this clonotype: The antigen is unknown.

It was with a sample-barcoded 5' primer and a J-beta primer mix that a second PCR of roughly 7 to 12 cycles was run. All cDNA molecules were each tagged by a template-switch adaptor with 12 random nucleotides. At least 3 million CDR3-containing paired-end reads were obtained per sample. TCRdb re-derived calls from the 5' RACE reads in MiXCR, one entry per CDR3 protein. The table records 1,800,000 or so distinct CDR3 sequences, about two fifths of them present only once. The V gene is TRBV20-1, the J gene TRBJ2-7; no clear D gene. This receptor was identified in a human donor in good health. Specimen: blood. The CDR3: CSARDETDRWEQYF. Here the CDR3 DNA reads TGCAGTGCTAGAGATGAAACCGACCGCTGGGAGCAGTACTTC.